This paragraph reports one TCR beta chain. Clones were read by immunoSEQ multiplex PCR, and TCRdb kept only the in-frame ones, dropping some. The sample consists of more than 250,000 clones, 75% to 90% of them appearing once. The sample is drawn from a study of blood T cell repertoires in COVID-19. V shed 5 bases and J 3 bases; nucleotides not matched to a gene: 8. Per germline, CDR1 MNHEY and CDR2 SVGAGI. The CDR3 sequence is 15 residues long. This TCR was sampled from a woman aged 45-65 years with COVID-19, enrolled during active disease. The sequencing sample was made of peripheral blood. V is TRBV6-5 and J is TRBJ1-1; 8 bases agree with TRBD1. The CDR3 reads CASSHGPDRDTEAFF. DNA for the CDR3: TGTGCCAGCAGTCACGGCCCGGACAGGGACACTGAAGCTTTCTTT.